This TCR beta chain was profiled in a study of T-cell memory formation after mild COVID-19. The CDR3 contains 15 residues. Germline loops: CDR1 MNHEY, CDR2 SVGEGT. The V end was cut by 5 bases, the J end by 1 base, with 12 bases between. In TCRdb, the 5' RACE reads were re-called with MiXCR into one record per CDR3 protein. In the table there are fewer than 150,000 distinct CDR3 sequences, 22% of which are singletons. This chain links TRBV6-2 or TRBV6-3 with TRBJ2-1; D remains ambiguous. This clonotype was obtained from a young man who had mild COVID-19 (a few samples of this study predate the infection). Cell type and time point are not known. Sequenced sample: PBMCs or a T cell subset sorted from them (not recorded which). CDR3 amino acids: CASSPGRASYNEQFF. CDR3 coding DNA: TGTGCCAGCAGTCCAGGCCGAGCGTCCTACAATGAGCAGTTCTTC.